This T cell receptor beta chain originates from a study of blood T cell repertoires in COVID-19. Whole-study context: Acute and convalescent COVID-19 samples came from the United States, Italy and Spain. From T cells, B-cell-depleted T cells, or PBMCs came the material, which was cDNA or gDNA.

Per the study methods: How many nucleated cells were present was estimated from reference gene primer amplification. The repertoire was sequenced with immunoSEQ multiplex PCR; TCRdb's copy has only in-frame clones and lacks some. From that table come the V and J calls and clone size; the DNA was used to work out D and trimming. The table has hundreds of thousands of clones, under 85% seen once; the top ten hold 4% to 4.5%. The TCR comes from a woman in her thirties or forties with active or convalescent COVID-19. Sequenced: peripheral blood.

CDR3 nucleotides: TGCGCCAGCACACTAGCGGGGGGCTCCTACGAGCAGTACTTC. Its protein is CASTLAGGSYEQYF. This chain joins TRBV5-1 and TRBJ2-7; 12 bases fit TRBD2. Trimming removed 6 bases from V and 0 bases from J; junction bases left unmatched: 1. Germline CDR1 SGHRS, CDR2 YFSETQ. The CDR3 is made up of 14 amino acids.